This T cell receptor beta chain was documented in a study of molecular identifiers for immune sequencing clone quantification. This clonotype occurred a few times. Its antigen is still unknown. TCRdb used MiXCR to reprocess the PCR reads, holding one entry per CDR3 protein. The sample records about 640,000 distinct CDR3 sequences, about 20% being singletons. Findings and caveats of the study: Spike-in Jurkat TCR RNA from a single cell reportedly registered among 950,000 or so naive cells. Whereas naive cells kept under 1% of molecules in clones above 20 RNA copies, such clones held over 97% in effectors.

V shed 2 bases and J shed 0 bases, with 8 bases lying between them. Germline lookup yields CDR1 MDHEN and CDR2 SYDVKM. CDR3 size: 15 residues. The specimen was naive CD8+ T cells from blood, with Jurkat cell RNA spiked in. The subset: FACS-sorted CD8+CD4-CCR7+CD45RA+ naive T cells. The rearrangement uses TRBV28 and TRBJ1-5; no definite D call. This receptor was obtained from a human donor in good health. Some libraries in this study had Jurkat cell RNA spiked in. The CDR3, as DNA: TGTGCCAGCAGTTTAACCCTGGGTAGCAATCAGCCCCAGCATTTT. Protein: CASSLTLGSNQPQHF.